This T cell receptor (beta chain) comes out of a study of blood T cell repertoires in COVID-19. This clone was seen only a few times. Per the study methods: From reference gene primer amplification, estimates of nucleated cell counts were derived. Using immunoSEQ multiplex PCR, the repertoire was profiled, and TCRdb retains in-frame clones only, with some absent. V, J and clone size derive from that table, while D and trimming were established from the DNA sequence. The sample yields fewer than 200,000 clones, roughly 86% seen once. Unmatched junction bases numbered 7, after V lost 0 bases and J lost 12 bases. CDR1 is MNHEY, CDR2 SVGAGI, per germline. The CDR3 extends over 15 amino acids.

Sequenced input: peripheral blood. This rearrangement joins TRBV6-5 to TRBJ1-6; 8 nucleotides agree with TRBD1. This clonotype was obtained from a man between 35 and 55 years old who had recovered from COVID-19. Here the CDR3 reads CASSYSIRGQLPLHF. DNA for the CDR3: TGTGCCAGCAGTTACTCGATCAGGGGGCAGTTACCCCTCCACTTT.